One and the same sample provided the 24 T cell receptor beta chains below, sequenced in a study of blood T cell repertoires in COVID-19. Sequencing was performed with immunoSEQ multiplex PCR; in TCRdb, only in-frame clones are kept and a portion is missing. The sample has about 330,000 clones; 86% are singletons. The sequenced sample was peripheral blood. These receptors all come from a woman in her 50s with acute or convalescent COVID-19.

The chain links TRBV7-2 to TRBJ2-1, with 11 bases fitting TRBD2. This CDR3 is 16 amino acids long. CDR1 SGHTA and CDR2 FQGNSA come from the germline V gene. V was clipped by 3 bases and J by 8 bases; unmatched bases: 9. The CDR3 DNA reads TGTGCCAGCAGCTTTCTAGCGGGAGGTGGTGGGTATGAGCAGTTCTTC. Its protein is CASSFLAGGGGYEQFF.

V is TRBV9 and J is TRBJ2-5; TRBD1 matches at 10 bases. V was clipped by 0 bases and J by 2 bases; unmatched bases: 7. This CDR3 region has 17 residues. Germline V gene sequence: CDR1 SGDLS, CDR2 YYNGEE. CDR3 sequence (DNA): TGTGCCAGCAGCGTAGCTACGGGACAGGGGCCACAAGAGACCCAGTACTTC. Protein: CASSVATGQGPQETQYF.

V and J are TRBV28 and TRBJ2-4, with a possible D match to TRBD2 (5 bases). The V gene's germline CDR1 is MDHEN and CDR2 SYDVKM. Trimming removed 3 bases from V and 3 bases from J, with 18 bases in between. The CDR3 has 17 residues. The CDR3, as DNA: TGTGCCAGCAGTTTTCGGGGTTCGGGGAATGACAAAAACATTCAGTACTTC. Translating gives CASSFRGSGNDKNIQYF. The full variable domain, with the rest looked up from reference TRBV28 and TRBJ2-4, is DVKVTQSSRYLVKRTGEKVFLECVQDMDHENMFWYRQDPGLGLRLIYFSYDVKMKEKGDIPEGYSVSREKKERFSLILESASTNQTSMYLCASSFRGSGNDKNIQYFGAGTRLSVL.

In its sample, this clone was seen a few times. The chain is built from TRBV6-2 or TRBV6-3 and TRBJ2-7; TRBD1 matches 7 bases. V dropped 4 bases and J dropped 4; count of bases not matched to a gene: 10. The germline CDR1 and CDR2 sequences are MNHEY and SVGEGT. This CDR3 contains 15 residues. The CDR3 DNA sequence: TGTGCCAGCAGTTCGCCTGGGACAGCCCTATACGAGCAGTACTTC. This sequence encodes CASSSPGTALYEQYF.

J is TRBJ2-2 and V is TRBV19, with TRBD2 matching over 8 bases. The trim removed 3 bases at V and 5 bases at J, leaving 8 bases unmatched. Germline loops: CDR1 LNHDA, CDR2 SQIVND (reference sequence). The CDR3 totals 16 residues. The CDR3 DNA follows: TGTGCCAGTAGTATGGTAGGGGCGGGAGGTACCGGGGAGCTGTTTTTT. This gives the protein CASSMVGAGGTGELFF.

CDR3 residues: CASSLMAKTNSPLHF. The CDR3 DNA sequence: TGCGCCAGCAGCTTGATGGCCAAAACTAATTCACCCCTCCACTTT. The chain links TRBV5-1 to TRBJ1-6; D not resolved. In germline, CDR1 is SGHRS, CDR2 YFSETQ. V lost 1 base and J lost 6, with 11 bases in between. The CDR3 loop spans 15 amino acids.

For the CDR3, the DNA is TGTGCCAGAGACCAGGGACAGAGTGGGACTGAAGCTTTCTTT. Its translation is CARDQGQSGTEAFF. V and J are TRBV2 and TRBJ1-1, with 7 nucleotides matching TRBD1. In germline, CDR1 is SNHLY, CDR2 FYNNEI. The J segment lost 5 bases and the V segment lost 9 bases, leaving 12 bases of the junction unmatched. The CDR3 length is 14 residues.

CDR3 region: CSVEDLKRVSYNEQFF. The CDR3 DNA reads as TGCAGCGTTGAAGATTTGAAGCGGGTGTCCTACAATGAGCAGTTCTTC. The rearrangement uses TRBV29-1 and TRBJ2-1; possible D gene TRBD2, 6 bases. Looked up from germline, CDR1 is SQVTM and CDR2 is ANQGSEA. Trimming removed 0 bases from V and 1 base from J, with 13 bases in between. The CDR3 has 16 residues.

The chain recombines TRBV28 with TRBJ1-4; 7 bases are shared with TRBD1. Germline V gives CDR1 MDHEN, CDR2 SYDVKM. With V trimmed by 6 bases and J by 3 bases, 7 bases remained unmatched. This CDR3 spans 15 amino acids. CDR3 region: CASREGTAANEKLFF. The CDR3, as DNA: TGTGCCAGCAGGGAGGGGACAGCAGCTAATGAAAAACTGTTTTTT.

This sequence joins TRBV28 and TRBJ1-2, with a weak D call TRBD1 (6 bases). The ends were cut back, 6 bases at V and 0 bases at J, with 17 bases in the middle. Germline V gene data show CDR1 as MDHEN and CDR2 as SYDVKM. The CDR3 spans 16 residues. This chain's CDR3 is CASSHDTGPTNYGYTF. Written as DNA, the CDR3 is TGTGCCAGCAGCCACGACACAGGGCCAACTAACTATGGCTACACCTTC.

The CDR3 nucleotides are TGTGCCAGCAGCAGGGACAGGAAAAGAAAAATGAACACTGAAGCTTTCTTT. Its translation: CASSRDRKRKMNTEAFF. V and J are TRBV21-1 and TRBJ1-1; TRBD1, the table's D call, was not compared with the DNA. TRBV21-1 is reported as a pseudogene. This CDR3 contains 17 residues.

Only one count was recorded for this clone. The rearrangement joins TRBV7-8 to TRBJ1-2; 7 bases align to TRBD1. Germline V gene sequence: CDR1 SGHVS, CDR2 FQNEAQ. The trim removed 5 bases at V and 0 bases at J, leaving 6 bases unmatched. The CDR3 consists of 15 residues. CDR3 sequence (DNA): TGTGCCAGCAGCCGAGACAGGGCTTCTAACTATGGCTACACCTTC. It codes for CASSRDRASNYGYTF.

J is TRBJ1-3 and V is TRBV24-1, with unresolved D. Germline values: CDR1 KGHDR, CDR2 SFDVKD. Deletions cut 0 bases from V and 1 base from J, with 3 bases between. This CDR3 comprises 14 residues. Here the CDR3 reads CATSDLQSGNTIYF. The CDR3 bases are TGTGCCACCAGTGATTTGCAATCTGGAAACACCATATATTTT.

This chain joins TRBV24-1 and TRBJ2-3; possible D gene TRBD2, 6 bases. V was shortened by 5 bases and J by 0 bases, with 17 bases between the two germline ends. The CDR3 extends over 17 amino acids. Germline CDR1 KGHDR, CDR2 SFDVKD. The CDR3 bases are TGTGCCACCAGTGGGGCACGGGCCGGGACTAGCACAGATACGCAGTATTTT. Its translation is CATSGARAGTSTDTQYF.

This chain joins TRBV5-4 and TRBJ1-4; possibly TRBD1 for D (5 bases). Trimming removed 5 bases at V and 5 bases at J, with 16 bases between. This CDR3 has 15 residues. Germline values: CDR1 SGHNT, CDR2 YYREEE (reference sequence). CDR3 loop: CASSWGGAANEKLFF. In DNA, the CDR3 is TGTGCCAGCAGTTGGGGTGGGGCAGCGAATGAAAAACTGTTTTTT.

This clone was seen just once. This chain links TRBV7-6 with TRBJ2-7; 11 nucleotides line up with TRBD1. The ends lost 2 bases at V and 3 bases at J; junction bases unmatched: 6. The CDR3 consists of 16 residues. Germline loops: CDR1 SGHVS, CDR2 FNYEAQ. Written as DNA, the CDR3 is TGTGCCAGCAGCTTAAGTACCGGGACAGGGGGCTACGAGCAGTACTTC. Its protein is CASSLSTGTGGYEQYF.

The gene calls are TRBV25-1 and TRBJ2-6, with D maybe TRBD1 (7 bases). From germline, CDR1 is MGHDK and CDR2 SYGVNS. The CDR3 is 18 residues long. Deletions cut 1 base from V and 0 bases from J, with 13 bases between. CDR3 amino acids: CASSEWGAGGSGANVLTF. The CDR3 nucleotides read TGTGCCAGCAGTGAATGGGGGGCAGGGGGCTCTGGGGCCAACGTCCTGACTTTC.

The chain has TRBV19 and TRBJ2-5; 7 bases agree with TRBD1. The CDR3 is made up of 16 amino acids. The V gene end was trimmed by 1 base and the J gene end by 2 bases; junction bases not matched to a gene: 7. Germline CDR1 reads LNHDA; CDR2 reads SQIVND (reference sequence). The CDR3 loop reads CASSIVRGQGQETQYF. CDR3 coding DNA: TGTGCCAGTAGTATAGTAAGGGGGCAAGGACAAGAGACCCAGTACTTC.

CDR3 in DNA: TGTGCCAGCACCGGACAGCTGTCTAGCAATCAGCCCCAGCATTTT. It yields the protein CASTGQLSSNQPQHF. This chain links TRBV2 with TRBJ1-5; weak D call: TRBD1 (6 bases). Between the trimmed V and J ends, which lost 7 bases and 0 bases, there was a span of 13 bases. Germline CDR1 and CDR2: SNHLY and FYNNEI. The CDR3 runs to 15 residues. The whole variable domain, remainder taken from reference TRBV2 and TRBJ1-5, is EPEVTQTPSHQVTQMGQEVILRCVPISNHLYFYWYRQILGQKVEFLVSFYNNEISEKSEIFDDQFSVERPDGSNFTLKIRSTKLEDSAMYFCASTGQLSSNQPQHFGDGTRLSIL.

The gene calls are TRBV5-1 and TRBJ2-7; 7 bases fit TRBD2. Unmatched junction bases numbered 7, after V lost 0 bases and J lost 1 base. This CDR3 has 16 residues. Germline CDR1 SGHRS, CDR2 YFSETQ. The CDR3 region is CASSLDRTGLSYEQYF. The CDR3, as DNA: TGCGCCAGCAGCTTGGATAGGACGGGACTATCCTACGAGCAGTACTTC. The full variable domain, completed using reference TRBV5-1 and TRBJ2-7, is KAGVTQTPRYLIKTRGQQVTLSCSPISGHRSVSWYQQTPGQGLQFLFEYFSETQRNKGNFPGRFSGRQFSNSRSEMNVSTLELGDSALYLCASSLDRTGLSYEQYFGPGTRLTVT.

The V and J genes are TRBV7-6 and TRBJ2-2; D may be TRBD1 (6 bases). The V end was cut by 5 bases, the J end by 4 bases, with 11 bases between. This CDR3 has 14 amino acids. The germline CDR1 and CDR2 sequences are SGHVS and FNYEAQ. The CDR3 DNA follows: TGTGCCAGCAGCCAGGGACACGCCACCGGGGAGCTGTTTTTT. Translating gives CASSQGHATGELFF.

The V gene is TRBV11-3, the J gene TRBJ2-7; 9 bases fit TRBD2. The CDR3 is made up of 15 amino acids. V trimming: 5 bases; J trimming: 3 bases; junction bases outside the gene matches: 8. Germline V gene data show CDR1 as SGHNT and CDR2 as YENEEA. The CDR3: CASSPSGNGGYEQYF. The CDR3 region has the DNA TGTGCCAGCAGCCCTAGCGGGAACGGCGGCTACGAGCAGTACTTC.

V is TRBV30 and J is TRBJ2-2, with a tentative D call TRBD2 (6 bases). The CDR3 length is 14 residues. Germline V gene data show CDR1 as GTSNPN and CDR2 as SVGIG (reference sequence). V lost 3 bases to trimming and J lost 6 bases, with 14 bases between them. The CDR3 here is CAWRNGGGSGELFF. The CDR3 bases are TGTGCCTGGAGGAATGGTGGGGGGTCCGGGGAGCTGTTTTTT.

This clone has more than one count but fewer than ten. This chain joins TRBV27 and TRBJ1-6, with no clear D. This CDR3 spans 13 amino acids. Looked up from germline, CDR1 is MNHEY and CDR2 is SMNVEV (reference sequence). With 4 bases removed from V and 8 bases from J, the gap between germline ends came to 9 bases. DNA for the CDR3: TGTGCCAGCAGTTCTTACGGAGATTCACCCCTCCACTTT. This encodes CASSSYGDSPLHF.